The 30 T cell receptor beta chains below all came from one sample that was sequenced in a study of cytomegalovirus exposure and HLA in healthy donors. PCR primers comprised 60 Vbeta and 13 Jbeta primers. Profiling relied on immunoSEQ multiplex PCR, and the TCRdb table lists in-frame clones only, not all of them. The sample has under 200,000 clones, around 77% seen once. Sequencing input: PBMCs. The receptors derive from a man aged 50 or older in good health and CMV-seropositive.

The chain recombines TRBV5-6 with TRBJ2-5, with a possible D match to TRBD2 (6 bases). The J call could be wrong; TRBJ2-7 is a better fit for the DNA end. Germline-derived CDR1 and CDR2 are SGHDT and YYEEEE. The CDR3 contains 15 residues. This CDR3 reads CASSLEPGSSYEQYF. The CDR3 region has the DNA TGTGCCAGCAGCTTGGAGCCCGGGAGCTCCTACGAGCAGTACTTC.

The chain links TRBV12-2 to TRBJ2-6; the tabulated D call, TRBD1, remains unverified against the DNA. TRBV12-2 is assigned pseudogene status. The CDR3 is 17 residues long. The CDR3 is CASRLVGQGCGANVLTF. In DNA, the CDR3 is TGTGCAAGTCGCTTAGTGGGACAGGGTTGCGGGGCCAACGTCCTGACTTTC.

The chain carries TRBV7-9 and TRBJ2-7, with a possible D match to TRBD2 (5 bases). Germline V CDR1 and CDR2: SEHNR, FQNEAQ (reference sequence). The CDR3 is made up of 15 amino acids. V shed 4 bases and J shed 0 bases, with 13 bases lying between them. DNA for the CDR3: TGTGCCAGCAGCTACGGACTTTCAAGCTCCTACGAGCAGTACTTC. It is translated as CASSYGLSSSYEQYF. Variable domain in full (rest from reference TRBV7-9 and TRBJ2-7): DTGVSQNPRHKITKRGQNVTFRCDPISEHNRLYWYRQTLGQGPEFLTYFQNEAQLEKSRLLSDRFSAERPKGSFSTLEIQRTEQGDSAMYLCASSYGLSSSYEQYFGPGTRLTVT.

This clone was detected a few times. The gene calls are TRBV6-6 and TRBJ1-1; possible D gene TRBD1, 5 bases. Germline V gives CDR1 MNHNY, CDR2 SVGAGI (reference sequence). The CDR3 totals 15 residues. The V end lost 4 bases, the J end lost 3 bases, and 15 bases lay between the germline ends. In DNA form, the CDR3 reads TGTGCCAGCAGTTCCCCGGGACGGGGGGACACTGAAGCTTTCTTT. Translating it yields CASSSPGRGDTEAFF.

J is TRBJ2-7 and V is TRBV18, with TRBD1 identical over 8 bases. V shed 4 bases and J 4 bases; nucleotides not matched to a gene: 9. The CDR3 is 15 amino acids. Looked up from germline, CDR1 is KGHSH and CDR2 is LQKENI. The CDR3: CASSLGQGGMYEQYF. The CDR3 DNA reads as TGTGCCAGCTCACTCGGACAGGGAGGTATGTACGAGCAGTACTTC.

The chain employs TRBV28 and TRBJ1-5, with D possibly matching TRBD1 (6 bases). The length of the CDR3 is 14 residues. In germline, CDR1 is MDHEN, CDR2 SYDVKM. V lost 6 bases and J lost 4, with 13 bases in between. CDR3 amino acids: CASSSDRLNQPQHF. In DNA form, the CDR3 reads TGTGCCAGCAGCTCCGACAGGCTTAATCAGCCCCAGCATTTT.

The chain uses TRBV4-2 and TRBJ2-2; 8 nucleotides align to TRBD1. The V and J ends lost 4 bases and 3 bases, in that order; junction bases with no gene match: 10. This CDR3 has 17 residues. Per the germline V gene, CDR1 is LGHNA and CDR2 is YNFKEQ. In DNA form, the CDR3 reads TGTGCCAGCAGCCCCTTAGGGCAGGGGGCAGACACCGGGGAGCTGTTTTTT. It yields the protein CASSPLGQGADTGELFF.

The genes are TRBV7-3 and TRBJ2-1, with D unclear. The CDR3 is made up of 13 amino acids. Germline lookup yields CDR1 SGHTA and CDR2 FQGTGA. The V and J ends lost 5 bases and 7 bases respectively, with 12 bases between them. The CDR3 nucleotides read TGTGCCAGCAGCGTCGGCGTCGGGAATGAGCAGTTCTTC. Translating it yields CASSVGVGNEQFF.

This clone has a handful of counts. The rearrangement uses TRBV19 and TRBJ2-5; 14 nucleotides line up with TRBD2. The ends lost 4 bases at V and 2 bases at J; junction bases unmatched: 3. Germline CDR1 is LNHDA and CDR2 is SQIVND (reference sequence). CDR3 length equals 16 residues. The CDR3 sequence is CASSTGLAGGQETQYF. The CDR3 bases are TGTGCCAGTAGTACAGGACTAGCGGGGGGACAAGAGACCCAGTACTTC.

The chain combines TRBV7-9 with TRBJ1-2; a weak D match, TRBD1 (6 bases). The CDR3 runs to 15 residues. Germline V lookup: CDR1 SEHNR, CDR2 FQNEAQ (reference sequence). The V gene lost 1 base and the J gene lost 2 bases, with 11 bases spanning the gap. The CDR3 loop is CASSLDRQANYGYTF. The CDR3, as DNA: TGTGCCAGCAGCTTAGACCGACAGGCGAACTATGGCTACACCTTC. Complete variable domain (other parts from reference TRBV7-9 and TRBJ1-2): DTGVSQNPRHKITKRGQNVTFRCDPISEHNRLYWYRQTLGQGPEFLTYFQNEAQLEKSRLLSDRFSAERPKGSFSTLEIQRTEQGDSAMYLCASSLDRQANYGYTFGSGTRLTVV.

To note about this clone: One junction end disagrees with the germline gene, perhaps due to a read error. This chain joins TRBV6-1 and TRBJ2-2, with D tentatively TRBD2 (6 bases). This CDR3 has 14 amino acids. The germline V gene encodes CDR1 MNHNS and CDR2 SASEGT. CDR3 in DNA: TGTGCCAGCAGCGAAGGGACTTTTCCCGGGGAGCTGTTTTTT. It encodes CASSEGTFPGELFF.

The chain carries TRBV28 and TRBJ1-2, with TRBD1 matching 8 bases. This CDR3 spans 17 amino acids. Germline lookup yields CDR1 MDHEN and CDR2 SYDVKM. Trimming removed 3 bases from V and 1 base from J; junction bases left unmatched: 10. This CDR3 is CASSFRQGLHLNYGYTF. As DNA, the CDR3 is TGTGCCAGCAGTTTCCGACAGGGGCTACACCTTAACTATGGCTACACCTTC.

This rearrangement joins TRBV5-4 to TRBJ2-2, with 14 nucleotides matching TRBD2. Germline lookup yields CDR1 SGHNT and CDR2 YYREEE (reference sequence). The CDR3 loop spans 17 amino acids. With 4 bases clipped from V and 0 bases from J, the junction kept 2 bases outside the gene matches. CDR3 loop: CASSVGLAGANTGELFF. CDR3 DNA: TGTGCCAGCAGCGTGGGACTAGCGGGGGCGAACACCGGGGAGCTGTTTTTT.

This clone was seen a handful of times. The V and J genes are TRBV7-9 and TRBJ2-7; tentative D call: TRBD2 (7 bases). Trimming pared 1 base from V and 2 bases from J, leaving 18 bases between. The CDR3 consists of 17 residues. Germline V gene data show CDR1 as SEHNR and CDR2 as FQNEAQ (reference sequence). The chain's CDR3 is CASSLVMGRGKAYEQYF. CDR3 in DNA: TGTGCCAGCAGCTTAGTAATGGGGAGGGGGAAGGCCTACGAGCAGTACTTC.

The gene calls are TRBV29-1 and TRBJ1-2; perhaps TRBD1 as D (6 bases). CDR1 is SQVTM, CDR2 ANQGSEA, per germline. This CDR3 has 12 amino acids. V was cut by 7 bases and J by 1 base, with 10 bases left in between. Here the CDR3 reads CSALQGNYGYTF. The CDR3 coding sequence is TGCAGCGCACTACAGGGTAACTATGGCTACACCTTC.

The chain links TRBV4-3 to TRBJ1-3; D remains ambiguous. V lost 0 bases and J 0 bases, leaving 9 bases between the germline ends. Germline V lookup: CDR1 LGHNA, CDR2 YSLEER. This CDR3 spans 16 amino acids. CDR3: CASSQESGVSGNTIYF. CDR3 in DNA: TGCGCCAGCAGCCAAGAGTCGGGTGTCTCTGGAAACACCATATATTTT.

The rearrangement links TRBV14 to TRBJ2-1, with 8 bases fitting TRBD2. There are 17 residues in the CDR3. After removal of 0 bases from V and 4 bases from J, the junction contained 8 bases not matched to a gene. CDR1 SGHDN and CDR2 FVKESK come from the germline V gene. CDR3 protein: CASSQEISGVLYNEQFF. Here the CDR3 DNA reads TGTGCCAGCAGCCAAGAAATTAGCGGGGTCTTGTACAATGAGCAGTTCTTC. Full variable domain (remainder filled in from reference TRBV14 and TRBJ2-1): EAGVTQFPSHSVIEKGQTVTLRCDPISGHDNLYWYRRVMGKEIKFLLHFVKESKQDESGMPNNRFLAERTGGTYSTLKVQPAELEDSGVYFCASSQEISGVLYNEQFFGPGTRLTVL.

The chain joins TRBV6-5 to TRBJ1-6, with a possible D match to TRBD1 (5 bases). V lost 2 bases, J lost 6 bases, and 8 bases lay in between. Germline CDR1 and CDR2: MNHEY and SVGAGI. The CDR3 totals 14 residues. Here the CDR3 DNA reads TGTGCCAGCAGTTACGTGACAGCTAATTCACCCCTCCACTTT. Its translation is CASSYVTANSPLHF.

Here the CDR3 DNA reads TGTGCCAGCAGCCAGCTAGGGACAGGCAATCAGCCCCAGCATTTT. Translation: CASSQLGTGNQPQHF. The V call is TRBV14, the J call TRBJ1-5, with TRBD1 matching 7 bases. CDR1 is SGHDN, CDR2 FVKESK, per germline. V shed 3 bases and J 2 bases; nucleotides not matched to a gene: 4. CDR3 length: 15 amino acids.

The chain has TRBV7-2 and TRBJ2-3; 10 bases agree with TRBD2. There are 16 residues in the CDR3. V trimming: 7 bases; J trimming: 3 bases; junction bases outside the gene matches: 10. Germline V gene sequence: CDR1 SGHTA, CDR2 FQGNSA. The CDR3 sequence: CASTLLAGAVTDTQYF. CDR3 coding DNA: TGTGCCAGCACCCTCCTAGCGGGGGCAGTAACAGATACGCAGTATTTT.

The gene calls are TRBV7-3 and TRBJ2-3; D is perhaps TRBD2 (5 bases). This CDR3 contains 13 residues. Between the trimmed V and J ends, which lost 4 bases and 8 bases, there was a span of 13 bases. Germline V lookup: CDR1 SGHTA, CDR2 FQGTGA. The CDR3, as DNA: TGTGCCAGCAGCTCCCGGGGAGAGGGTACGCAGTATTTT. This sequence encodes CASSSRGEGTQYF. Combining the CDR3 with reference TRBV7-3 and TRBJ2-3 gives the whole variable domain GAGVSQTPSNKVTEKGKYVELRCDPISGHTALYWYRQSLGQGPEFLIYFQGTGAADDSGLPNDRFFAVRPEGSVSTLKIQRTERGDSAVYLCASSSRGEGTQYFGPGTRLTVL.

The chain joins TRBV18 to TRBJ1-1; unclear D gene. CDR3 length equals 15 residues. The V gene's germline CDR1 is KGHSH and CDR2 LQKENI. Trimming took 4 bases from V and 5 from J, leaving 17 bases between them. The CDR3 loop reads CASSLLGRANTEAFF. The CDR3 DNA follows: TGTGCCAGCTCACTGCTTGGGAGGGCAAATACTGAAGCTTTCTTT.

The chain joins TRBV29-1 to TRBJ2-2; D perhaps matches TRBD1 (5 bases). The CDR3 runs 12 residues. Germline CDR1 and CDR2: SQVTM and ANQGSEA. Trimming removed 6 bases from V and 3 bases from J, with 8 bases in between. CDR3 DNA: TGCAGCGTGGACACCTACACCGGGGAGCTGTTTTTT. This encodes CSVDTYTGELFF.

V usage is TRBV5-1 and J usage is TRBJ2-3, with 8 positions matching TRBD2. The V and J ends lost 7 bases and 4 bases, in that order; junction bases with no gene match: 11. CDR3 length: 15 amino acids. Germline values: CDR1 SGHRS, CDR2 YFSETQ. The CDR3 sequence: CASGLRGLGADTQYF. The CDR3 region has the DNA TGCGCCAGCGGTCTACGGGGACTAGGGGCAGATACGCAGTATTTT.

This clone was detected once. This chain connects TRBV7-2 to TRBJ2-7; TRBD1 agrees at 7 bases. The CDR3 contains 13 residues. The trim removed 4 bases at V and 3 bases at J, leaving 3 bases unmatched. In germline, CDR1 is SGHTA, CDR2 FQGNSA. CDR3 amino acids: CASSSDRLYEQYF. DNA of the CDR3: TGTGCCAGCAGCTCGGACAGGCTCTACGAGCAGTACTTC. Looking up the rest from reference TRBV7-2 and TRBJ2-7 gives the full variable domain: GAGVSQSPSNKVTEKGKDVELRCDPISGHTALYWYRQSLGQGLEFLIYFQGNSAPDKSGLPSDRFSAERTGGSVSTLTIQRTQQEDSAVYLCASSSDRLYEQYFGPGTRLTVT.

The chain is built from TRBV7-2 and TRBJ2-5; 11 nucleotides match TRBD2. The germline CDR1 and CDR2 sequences are SGHTA and FQGNSA. The length of the CDR3 is 16 residues. The trim removed 1 base at V and 5 bases at J, leaving 6 bases unmatched. Written as DNA, the CDR3 is TGTGCCAGCAGCTTAGACCCTAGCGGGGGGTGGGAGACCCAGTACTTC. Translating gives CASSLDPSGGWETQYF.

The chain couples TRBV6-4 to TRBJ2-3, with D possibly being TRBD2 (6 bases). The CDR3 runs to 13 residues. With 5 bases removed from V and 6 bases from J, the gap between germline ends came to 12 bases. CDR1 is MRHNA, CDR2 SNTAGT, per germline. CDR3 in amino acids: CASSSGLKDTQYF. The CDR3 region has the DNA TGTGCCAGCAGTTCCGGACTAAAGGATACGCAGTATTTT.

This clone was picked up one time. The chain carries TRBV9 and TRBJ2-5; the match to TRBD2 covers 8 bases. The V gene's germline CDR1 is SGDLS and CDR2 YYNGEE. With V trimmed by 1 base and J by 4 bases, 9 bases remained unmatched. CDR3 length equals 16 residues. The CDR3 protein is CASSVFSGGPGETQYF. DNA of the CDR3: TGTGCCAGCAGCGTATTCAGCGGGGGTCCCGGAGAGACCCAGTACTTC.

The V and J genes are TRBV19 and TRBJ2-1; TRBD1 agrees at 9 bases. Germline V gene lookup returns CDR1 LNHDA and CDR2 SQIVND (reference sequence). With V trimmed by 4 bases and J by 7 bases, 8 bases remained unmatched. This CDR3 has 15 residues. The CDR3 protein is CASSTLGQGRNEQFF. The CDR3 DNA follows: TGTGCCAGTAGTACTCTGGGACAGGGAAGGAATGAGCAGTTCTTC.

The rearrangement uses TRBV6-6 and TRBJ1-2; D unresolved. The ends were cut back, 6 bases at V and 1 base at J, with 12 bases in the middle. From germline, CDR1 is MNHNY and CDR2 SVGAGI (reference sequence). CDR3 length: 14 residues. The chain's CDR3 is CASSRHEGNYGYTF. CDR3 DNA sequence: TGTGCCAGCAGCCGACACGAGGGTAACTATGGCTACACCTTC.